This T cell receptor beta chain was captured in a study of shared clonotypes between healthy human individuals. Notes on the study in general: A small donor pool kept down the genetic and exposure-history diversity that was represented.

As for this clone: Its specificity is unknown.

Per the study methods: ImmunoSEQ sequences covered only the junction and lacked quality scores; filtering therefore differed. Sequencing was performed with immunoSEQ multiplex PCR; in TCRdb, only in-frame clones are kept and a portion is missing. V, J and clone size were drawn from that table, and D and trimming were deduced from the DNA. The table has approximately 320,000 clones, under 80% seen once. This TCR was sampled from a man under 40 in good health. Sequenced: memory CD4+ T cells sorted from blood. Subset here: CD45RA-negative fraction.

CDR3 sequence (DNA): TGTGCCAGCAGCTTAGCCTGGACAGGGATTGGAGAGCAGTACTTC. It yields the protein CASSLAWTGIGEQYF. The J gene is TRBJ2-7, the V gene TRBV7-2; 8 nucleotides line up with TRBD1. Germline CDR1 reads SGHTA; CDR2 reads FQGNSA. CDR3 length equals 15 residues. The ends lost 0 bases at V and 7 bases at J; junction bases unmatched: 8.